This is a list of T cell receptor beta chains from one sample in a study of glioma-infiltrating T cells. TCRdb processed the multiplex PCR reads anew with MiXCR; each CDR3 protein has one entry. The sample yields approximately 93,000 distinct CDR3 sequences, 35% to 50% seen once. Sequenced input: glioma tissue, nonneoplastic brain tissue, or PBMCs (not recorded which). The receptors here all came from a human donor with low-grade glioma or glioblastoma, undergoing nonglioma brain surgery, or in good health (not recorded which). The CDR3 runs from the conserved cysteine through the conserved F or W. D genes are given only for firm matches. Clone size is given for some rows only: seen once, a few or many times, or a class if the clone is expanded.

. many TRBJ2-3 TRBV14 TGTGCCAGCAGCCTCGTAGGGGGGCAGGGGCAGTATTTT CASSLVGGQGQYF
TRBD2 . TRBJ2-1 TRBV4-1 TGCGCCAGCAGCCAAGAAGGGCCCGGACTAGCGGGTTATGAGCAGTTCTTC CASSQEGPGLAGYEQFF
. . TRBJ2-7 TRBV20-1 TGCGGTGCCGTCCCCCAGGGATTGTACTACGAGCAGTACTTC CGAVPQGLYYEQYF
. . TRBJ2-5 TRBV4-1 TGCGCCAGCAGCCAAGCCAGGCCGGAGACCAAATACTTC CASSQARPETKYF
. . TRBJ1-2 TRBV4-1 TGCGCCAGCAGCCCACAGGAGGACCTGAACAACGTGTTCACCTTC CASSPQEDLNNVFTF
TRBD2 many TRBJ2-5 TRBV19 TGTGCCAGTAGTATCCGGGGCCCAGGAGAAGCGGGAGATGGCGAGACCCAGTACTTC CASSIRGPGEAGDGETQYF
TRBD1 many TRBJ2-5 TRBV19 TGTGCCAGTAGCGACAGGGAAGAGACCCAGTACTTC CASSDREETQYF
. many TRBJ1-1 TRBV29-1 TGCAGTGCTTCGAACAGTTTCGGGAACACTGAAGCTTTCTTT CSASNSFGNTEAFF
TRBD2 many TRBJ2-3 TRBV19 TGTGCCAGTAGGATACGCGGGGGAAGCACAGATACGCAGTATTTT CASRIRGGSTDTQYF
. many TRBJ2-5 TRBV29-1 TGCAGCGTTGTCGGGCAGCCCGAGGGGGACCAAGAGACCCAGTACTTC CSVVGQPEGDQETQYF
TRBD2 many TRBJ2-1 TRBV29-1 TGCAGCGTTGGTATAGCGGGGGGGCCGGAGGAGCAGTTCTTC CSVGIAGGPEEQFF
TRBD2 . TRBJ2-1 TRBV11-2 TGTGCCAGCAGCACGCTAGCGGCGGGCCACAATGAGCAGTTCTTC CASSTLAAGHNEQFF
. many TRBJ2-2 TRBV6-1 TGTGCCAGCAGGCGGGACCCGCTCACCGGGGAGCTGTTTTTT CASRRDPLTGELFF
. many TRBJ2-3 TRBV29-1 TGCAGCGTTGCCCCAGGGCCCGGTACGCAGTATTTT CSVAPGPGTQYF
TRBD2 many TRBJ2-1 TRBV19 TGTGCCAGTAGTACTAGCGGGTACAATGAGCAGTTCTTC CASSTSGYNEQFF
TRBD1 many TRBJ1-1 TRBV28 TGTGCCAGCAGTTTAAGGAGGGGACAGGGAGTGACTGAAGCTTTCTTT CASSLRRGQGVTEAFF
. many TRBJ2-3 TRBV29-1 TGCAGCGCCCTAAGGGTGGTACCTAGCACAGATACGCAGTATTTT CSALRVVPSTDTQYF
TRBD1 . TRBJ2-6 TRBV6-2/TRBV6-3 TGTGCCAGCAGTTACACAGGGGGAAACTGGGGGGCCAACGTCCTGACTTTC CASSYTGGNWGANVLTF
. many TRBJ1-1 TRBV6-1 TGTGCCAGCAGTTCCAGGCGGCGGAACACTGAAGCTTTCTTT CASSSRRRNTEAFF
. many TRBJ1-1 TRBV7-9 TGTGCCAGCAGCCCAGACATCCGACAGAACATGAACACTGAAGCTTTCTTT CASSPDIRQNMNTEAFF
TRBD1 many TRBJ1-2 TRBV27 TGTGCCAGCAGTCCGGACCAGGGGGTTGGCTATGGCTACACCTTC CASSPDQGVGYGYTF
TRBD1 many TRBJ1-1 TRBV27 TGTGCCAGCAGTTTTCGGGACAGGATAAGTGAAGCTTTCTTT CASSFRDRISEAFF
. many TRBJ2-5 TRBV7-6 TGTGCCAGCAAAATAGGGGAGACCCAGTACTTC CASKIGETQYF
. many TRBJ2-7 TRBV5-1 TGCGCCAGCAGCTTGGCGCCTTCAGGGGACTACGAGCAGTACTTC CASSLAPSGDYEQYF
. many TRBJ1-4 TRBV19 TGTGCCAGTAGTCCGGGGGCGCGATCAACTAATGAAAAACTGTTTTTT CASSPGARSTNEKLFF
. . TRBJ2-1 TRBV28 TGTGCCAGCAGCGGACAGCTCCTAGGGGTCAATGAGCAGTTATTC CASSGQLLGVNEQLF
. many TRBJ2-1 TRBV7-4 TGTGCCAGCAGCTTAGGGGCAGGGAAGTACAATGAGCAGTTCTTC CASSLGAGKYNEQFF
TRBD1 . TRBJ1-5 TRBV19 TGTGCCAGTAGTATAGGCTGGGACAGTAGCATCTATCAGCCCCAGAACTTT CASSIGWDSSIYQPQNF
TRBD1 many TRBJ1-2 TRBV12-3/TRBV12-4 TGTGCCAGCAGACGGACAGGGGGCTCCTATGGCTACACCTTC CASRRTGGSYGYTF
TRBD1 . TRBJ2-7 TRBV5-1 TGCGCCAGCATCTGGTCCCAGGACAGGGCAAGTTACGAGCAGTACTTC CASIWSQDRASYEQYF
. many TRBJ2-3 TRBV10-1 TGCGCCAGCAGCCACCCATCGAGGGGGGACACAGATACGCAGTATTTT CASSHPSRGDTDTQYF
TRBD2 . TRBJ2-1 TRBV9 TGTGCCAGCAGCGTATACCAGAATAGCGGGAGAAATGAGCAGTTCTTC CASSVYQNSGRNEQFF
. many TRBJ2-1 TRBV18 TGTGCCAGCTCACCCGGACTCCCCACCTACAATGAGCAGTTCTTC CASSPGLPTYNEQFF
TRBD1 . TRBJ1-4 TRBV15 TGTGCCAGCAGCCTGTGGACAGGGCTGGATGAGAAACTGTTTTTT CASSLWTGLDEKLFF
. . TRBJ2-1 TRBV4-1 TGCGCCAGCAGTTTCGGCAGAGCCTACAATAAGCAGTTCTTC CASSFGRAYNKQFF
TRBD1 many TRBJ1-4 TRBV15 TGTGCCACCAGCAGGGAAGGGGGCGTCGGAGAAAAACTGTTTTTT CATSREGGVGEKLFF
. many TRBJ1-2 TRBV12-3/TRBV12-4 TGTGCCAGCAGTCCCCAGTACGGGTCCGATGGCTACACCTTC CASSPQYGSDGYTF
. many TRBJ1-2 TRBV5-1 TGCGCCAGCAGCTGGGGACCAACCGGCTTAGAGGGCTACACCTTC CASSWGPTGLEGYTF
TRBD2 . TRBJ2-1 TRBV2 TGTCCCAGCAGTGAAGTGGCTCTAGCGGGTTTACTTGAGCAGTTCTTC CPSSEVALAGLLEQFF
. many TRBJ2-1 TRBV5-4 TGTGCCAGCAGCCGACAGGACACGAGGGATGAGCAGTTCTTC CASSRQDTRDEQFF
TRBD1 . TRBJ2-2 TRBV27 TGTGCCAGCAGCACAGGGGGTACTGGGGGAAGAGGGGAGCTGCTTTTT CASSTGGTGGRGELLF
. . TRBJ2-5 TRBV2 TGTGCCTGCAGTCCGCAAGAGACCCAGTACTTC CACSPQETQYF
. many TRBJ2-5 TRBV5-4 TGTGCCAGCAGCTTAGGAACAGGGAGAGAGACCCAGTACTTC CASSLGTGRETQYF
TRBD1 . TRBJ1-5 TRBV5-6 TGTGCCAGCAGCTCAGCCCGGGACAGTTTATGTGGGAGCAATCAGCCCCAGCATTTT CASSSARDSLCGSNQPQHF
. . TRBJ1-5 TRBV4-1 TGCGCCGGCGGCCAAGCCCTCTTTCAGCCCCAGCATTTT CAGGQALFQPQHF
TRBD1 . TRBJ2-1 TRBV6-5 TGTGCCAGCAGTTACGCGGGACAGGGAGGATACAATGAGCAGTTCTTC CASSYAGQGGYNEQFF
TRBD1 . TRBJ1-1 TRBV20-1 TGCAGTGCAGACGATCAAGTGACAGGGTGGAGCACTGAAGCTTTCTTT CSADDQVTGWSTEAFF